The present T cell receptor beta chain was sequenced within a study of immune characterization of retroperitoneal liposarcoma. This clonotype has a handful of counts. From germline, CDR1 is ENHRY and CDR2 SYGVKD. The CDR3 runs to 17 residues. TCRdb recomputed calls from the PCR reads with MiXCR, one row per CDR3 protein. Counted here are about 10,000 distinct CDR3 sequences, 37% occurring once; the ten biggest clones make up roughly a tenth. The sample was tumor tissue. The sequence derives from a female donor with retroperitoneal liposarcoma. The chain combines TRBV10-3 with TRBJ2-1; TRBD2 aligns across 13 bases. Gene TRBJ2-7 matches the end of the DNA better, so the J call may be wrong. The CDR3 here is CAISGTSGRAGSYEQYF. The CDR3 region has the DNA TGTGCCATCAGTGGTACTAGCGGGAGGGCCGGTTCCTACGAGCAGTACTTC.